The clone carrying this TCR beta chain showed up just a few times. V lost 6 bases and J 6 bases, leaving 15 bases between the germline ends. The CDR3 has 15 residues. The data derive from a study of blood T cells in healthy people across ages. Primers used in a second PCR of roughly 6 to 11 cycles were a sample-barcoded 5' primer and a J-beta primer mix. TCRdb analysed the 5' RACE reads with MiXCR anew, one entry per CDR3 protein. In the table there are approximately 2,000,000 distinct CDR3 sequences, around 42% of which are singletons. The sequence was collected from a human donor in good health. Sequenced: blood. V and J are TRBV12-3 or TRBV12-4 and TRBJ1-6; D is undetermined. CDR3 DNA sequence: TGTGCCAGCAGCCCCGAGGCAAACTCTAATTCACCCCTCCACTTT. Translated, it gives CASSPEANSNSPLHF.